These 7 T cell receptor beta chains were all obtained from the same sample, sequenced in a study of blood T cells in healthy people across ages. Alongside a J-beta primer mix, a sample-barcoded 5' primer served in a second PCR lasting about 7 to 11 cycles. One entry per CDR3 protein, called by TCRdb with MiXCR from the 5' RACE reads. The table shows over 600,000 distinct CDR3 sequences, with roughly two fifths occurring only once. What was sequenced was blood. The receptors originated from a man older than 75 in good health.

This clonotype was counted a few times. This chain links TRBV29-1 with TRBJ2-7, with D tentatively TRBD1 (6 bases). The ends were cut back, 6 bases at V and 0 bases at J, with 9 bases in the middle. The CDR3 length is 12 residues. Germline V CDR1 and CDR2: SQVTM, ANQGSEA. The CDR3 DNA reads TGCAGCGTGCGGACAGTCTCCTACGAGCAGTACTTC. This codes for CSVRTVSYEQYF.

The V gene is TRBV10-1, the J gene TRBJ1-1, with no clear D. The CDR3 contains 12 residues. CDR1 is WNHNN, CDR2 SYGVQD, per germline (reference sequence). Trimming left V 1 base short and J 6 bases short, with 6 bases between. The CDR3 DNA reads TGCGCCAGCAGTGAGTTTTCCGCTGAAGCTTTCTTT. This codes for CASSEFSAEAFF.

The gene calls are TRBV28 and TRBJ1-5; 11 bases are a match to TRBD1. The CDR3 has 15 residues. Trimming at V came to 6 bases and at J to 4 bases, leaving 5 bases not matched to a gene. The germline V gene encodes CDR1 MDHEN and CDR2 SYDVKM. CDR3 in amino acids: CASRSGTGGNQPQHF. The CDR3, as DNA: TGTGCCAGCAGATCCGGGACAGGGGGTAATCAGCCCCAGCATTTT.

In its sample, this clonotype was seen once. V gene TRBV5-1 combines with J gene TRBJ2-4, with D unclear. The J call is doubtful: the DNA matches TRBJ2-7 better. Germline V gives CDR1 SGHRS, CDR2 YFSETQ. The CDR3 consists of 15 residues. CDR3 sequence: CASSPSYAQTYEQYF. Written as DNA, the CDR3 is TGCGCCAGCAGCCCATCTTACGCACAAACCTACGAGCAGTACTTC.

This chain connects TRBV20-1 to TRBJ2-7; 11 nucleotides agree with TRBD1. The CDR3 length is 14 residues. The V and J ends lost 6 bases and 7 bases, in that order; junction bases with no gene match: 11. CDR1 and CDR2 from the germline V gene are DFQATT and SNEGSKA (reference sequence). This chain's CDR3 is CSASGTGGYNEQYF. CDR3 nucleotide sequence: TGCAGTGCCTCCGGGACAGGGGGGTACAATGAGCAGTACTTC.

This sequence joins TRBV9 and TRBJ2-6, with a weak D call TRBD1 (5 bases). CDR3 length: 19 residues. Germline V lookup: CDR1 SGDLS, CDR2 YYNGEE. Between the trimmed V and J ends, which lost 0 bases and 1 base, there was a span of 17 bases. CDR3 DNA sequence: TGTGCCAGCAGCGTAGAGAACAGGTTACCGGCGTCTGGGGCCAACGTCCTGACTTTC. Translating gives CASSVENRLPASGANVLTF.

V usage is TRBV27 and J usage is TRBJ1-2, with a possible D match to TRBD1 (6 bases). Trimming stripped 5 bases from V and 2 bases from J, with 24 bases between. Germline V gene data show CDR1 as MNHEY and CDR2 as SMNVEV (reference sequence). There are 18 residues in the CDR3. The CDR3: CASSRVRQGSQKNYGYTF. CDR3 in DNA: TGTGCCAGCAGTCGCGTCAGGCAGGGGAGTCAAAAGAACTATGGCTACACCTTC.